Listed here are 28 T cell receptor beta chains from one sample, sequenced in a study of blood T cell repertoires in COVID-19. Profiled with immunoSEQ multiplex PCR; TCRdb holds only in-frame clones, not every one. The sample comprises 35,000 to 45,000 clones, around 83% of which are singletons, and roughly three fifths rests with the top ten. Sequenced sample: peripheral blood. The origin of the receptors is a man between 65 and 85 years old with acute or convalescent COVID-19.

The chain combines TRBV18 with TRBJ1-5; D may be TRBD1 (6 bases). V was pared by 2 bases and J by 4 bases, with 9 bases between. Germline CDR1 and CDR2: KGHSH and LQKENI. The CDR3 runs to 14 residues. The CDR3 DNA reads TGTGCCAGCTCACCAATGACAGGAAATCAGCCCCAGCATTTT. This gives the protein CASSPMTGNQPQHF.

The count of this clone is one. The chain combines TRBV7-9 with TRBJ1-2, with a tentative D call TRBD1 (5 bases). In germline, CDR1 is SEHNR, CDR2 FQNEAQ (reference sequence). V was shortened by 1 base and J by 8 bases, with 17 bases between the two germline ends. This CDR3 region has 15 residues. DNA for the CDR3: TGTGCCAGCAGCTTAGGGAGCCCAGGGCTGGAGGGCTACACCTTC. Amino acid sequence: CASSLGSPGLEGYTF. Full variable domain (rest looked up from reference TRBV7-9 and TRBJ1-2): DTGVSQNPRHKITKRGQNVTFRCDPISEHNRLYWYRQTLGQGPEFLTYFQNEAQLEKSRLLSDRFSAERPKGSFSTLEIQRTEQGDSAMYLCASSLGSPGLEGYTFGSGTRLTVV.

The chain is built from TRBV4-3 and TRBJ2-2; no definite D call. In germline, CDR1 is LGHNA, CDR2 YSLEER. The CDR3 is 16 amino acids. V was trimmed by 0 bases and J by 7 bases, leaving 15 bases between them. The CDR3 loop is CASSQERPPVDGELFF. DNA of the CDR3: TGCGCCAGCAGCCAAGAGCGGCCCCCCGTGGACGGGGAGCTGTTTTTT.

This clone was picked up one time. The rearrangement uses TRBV6-6 and TRBJ1-2; D gene unclear. There are 16 residues in the CDR3. Germline V CDR1 and CDR2: MNHNY, SVGAGI (reference sequence). V was pared by 5 bases and J by 6 bases, with 22 bases between. The CDR3 DNA sequence: TGTGCCAGCAGTCCTCGGCGGGAAGGGATCAAGGATGGCTACACCTTC. It yields the protein CASSPRREGIKDGYTF.

The V call is TRBV6-2 or TRBV6-3, the J call TRBJ1-1, with 7 nucleotides matching TRBD1. Trimming cost V 5 bases and J 6 bases; bases outside gene matches: 9. The germline gives CDR1 MNHEY, CDR2 SVGEGT. There are 14 residues in the CDR3. CDR3 DNA sequence: TGTGCCAGCAGTGGGGCCCGGCAGGGGGCTGAAGCTTTCTTT. This translates into CASSGARQGAEAFF.

This clone was seen just once. The chain employs TRBV2 and TRBJ2-5; D possibly corresponds to TRBD1 (5 bases). This CDR3 spans 13 amino acids. In germline, CDR1 is SNHLY, CDR2 FYNNEI. The V end was cut by 3 bases, the J end by 1 base, with 6 bases between. This CDR3 is CASSEGPQETQYF. DNA of the CDR3: TGTGCCAGCAGTGAGGGGCCCCAAGAGACCCAGTACTTC.

V is TRBV5-1 and J is TRBJ2-5; TRBD1 is a possible D gene (6 bases). The CDR3 consists of 14 residues. With 4 bases removed from V and 1 base from J, the gap between germline ends came to 11 bases. Germline V lookup: CDR1 SGHRS, CDR2 YFSETQ. In DNA, the CDR3 is TGCGCCAGCAGCACCGGGACACCCCAAGAGACCCAGTACTTC. Protein product: CASSTGTPQETQYF.

The V gene is TRBV7-9, the J gene TRBJ1-5; no definite D call. Trimming took 7 bases from V and 0 from J, leaving 16 bases between them. Germline V gene lookup returns CDR1 SEHNR and CDR2 FQNEAQ (reference sequence). The CDR3 sequence is 16 residues long. The CDR3 region has the DNA TGTGCCAGCACCCCTTTCCTGGGGAGTAGCAATCAGCCCCAGCATTTT. This codes for CASTPFLGSSNQPQHF.

This clone occurred once. V and J are TRBV7-2 and TRBJ2-5; D possibly corresponds to TRBD2 (5 bases). The CDR3 runs to 13 residues. Trimming shortened V by 5 bases and J by 7 bases, and 14 bases separated the two germline ends. Germline loops: CDR1 SGHTA, CDR2 FQGNSA. CDR3 DNA sequence: TGTGCCAGCAGCACACCCCCGGCGGGGACCCAGTACTTC. Translation gives CASSTPPAGTQYF.

This clone appeared once. The chain has TRBV2 and TRBJ1-1; the D is unclear. There are 14 residues in the CDR3. The germline gives CDR1 SNHLY, CDR2 FYNNEI. The V end lost 1 base, the J end lost 1 base, and 7 bases lay between the germline ends. The CDR3 DNA is TGTGCCAGCAGTGAAGAGGCAGGGAACACTGAAGCTTTCTTT. Translating gives CASSEEAGNTEAFF.

The rearrangement joins TRBV29-1 to TRBJ1-2; D remains ambiguous. This CDR3 is 16 amino acids long. V lost 0 bases to trimming and J lost 4 bases, with 18 bases between them. CDR1 and CDR2 (germline): SQVTM, ANQGSEA. The CDR3 protein is CSVEDLSRETLYGYTF. In nucleotides, the CDR3 is TGCAGCGTTGAAGATTTGTCGAGAGAAACGCTCTATGGCTACACCTTC.

This chain uses TRBV6-5 with TRBJ1-2, with TRBD1 identical over 9 bases. V was clipped by 4 bases and J by 8 bases; unmatched bases: 2. The CDR3 extends over 12 amino acids. Germline assignment: CDR1 MNHEY and CDR2 SVGAGI. The CDR3 DNA sequence: TGTGCCAGCAGTTGGACAGGGGACGGCTACACCTTC. This translates into CASSWTGDGYTF.

The V and J genes are TRBV4-3 and TRBJ2-1; D perhaps matches TRBD2 (5 bases). CDR3 length equals 12 residues. The germline CDR1 and CDR2 sequences are LGHNA and YSLEER. The V gene lost 3 bases and the J gene lost 13 bases, with 13 bases spanning the gap. The CDR3 region has the DNA TGCGCCAGCAGCCAGGAATGGACTCGCCAGTTCTTC. It codes for CASSQEWTRQFF.

The chain recombines TRBV7-6 with TRBJ2-7; 9 positions agree with TRBD2. Germline CDR1 reads SGHVS; CDR2 reads FNYEAQ. The V segment lost 5 bases and the J segment 2 bases; nucleotides outside the gene matches: 13. The CDR3 loop spans 17 amino acids. CDR3 sequence (DNA): TGTGCCAGCAGCCCAATGATAATAGCGGGGGTACCCTACGAGCAGTACTTC. Its translation is CASSPMIIAGVPYEQYF. Full variable domain (missing parts from reference TRBV7-6 and TRBJ2-7): GAGVSQSPRYKVTKRGQDVALRCDPISGHVSLYWYRQALGQGPEFLTYFNYEAQQDKSGLPNDRFSAERPEGSISTLTIQRTEQRDSAMYRCASSPMIIAGVPYEQYFGPGTRLTVT.

This sequence joins TRBV6-1 and TRBJ1-2; D is uncertain. The germline V gene has CDR1 MNHNS and CDR2 SASEGT. This CDR3 spans 15 amino acids. V gave up 2 bases and J gave up 4 bases, with 14 bases separating them. The CDR3 is CASSEMETSGYGYTF. CDR3 in DNA: TGTGCCAGCAGTGAAATGGAGACCTCTGGCTATGGCTACACCTTC.

The chain uses TRBV6-5 and TRBJ1-3; the D is unclear. Trimming pared 6 bases from V and 2 bases from J, leaving 14 bases between. CDR3 size: 15 residues. Per the germline V gene, CDR1 is MNHEY and CDR2 is SVGAGI. CDR3 in amino acids: CASRPTERAGNTIYF. The CDR3 DNA sequence: TGTGCCAGCAGACCCACCGAACGAGCTGGAAACACCATATATTTT.

The chain uses TRBV7-9 and TRBJ2-7; D might be TRBD2 (6 bases). Germline values: CDR1 SEHNR, CDR2 FQNEAQ (reference sequence). The CDR3 length is 15 residues. V was clipped by 5 bases and J by 6 bases, with 20 bases between them. The CDR3 coding sequence is TGTGCCAGCAGCCGCCGTGGGGGAGGTTTGCGCGAGCAGTACTTC. Translated, it gives CASSRRGGGLREQYF.

CDR3 nucleotide sequence: TGTGCCAGCAAGGAGGATAGCAATCAGCCCCAGCATTTT. This codes for CASKEDSNQPQHF. The V gene is TRBV2, the J gene TRBJ1-5; no definite D call. The CDR3 has 13 amino acids. V gave up 7 bases and J gave up 0 bases, with 7 bases separating them. Germline values: CDR1 SNHLY, CDR2 FYNNEI.

The rearrangement uses TRBV5-1 and TRBJ1-4; 12 nucleotides line up with TRBD1. The CDR3 has 17 residues. J was trimmed by 6 bases and V by 5 bases; bases with no gene match: 11. The germline CDR1 and CDR2 sequences are SGHRS and YFSETQ. In nucleotides, the CDR3 is TGCGCCAGCAGACCGGGACAGGGGGCAGCGGTGGATGAAAAACTGTTTTTT. Translating gives CASRPGQGAAVDEKLFF.

This chain uses TRBV11-2 with TRBJ2-7, with D hard to call. Trimming took off 0 bases at V and 0 bases at J, with 6 bases between the two ends. The CDR3 covers 14 residues. The germline V gene encodes CDR1 SGHAT and CDR2 FQNNGV. CDR3 in amino acids: CASSLDLSSYEQYF. Written as DNA, the CDR3 is TGTGCCAGCAGCTTAGACCTGAGCTCCTACGAGCAGTACTTC.

This chain uses TRBV9 with TRBJ2-1; D remains unclear. Between the trimmed V and J ends, which lost 0 bases and 6 bases, there was a span of 7 bases. Germline lookup yields CDR1 SGDLS and CDR2 YYNGEE. This CDR3 comprises 13 residues. CDR3 coding DNA: TGTGCCAGCAGCGTAGCAGGAATCAATGAGCAGTTCTTC. It codes for CASSVAGINEQFF. The whole variable domain, remainder taken from reference TRBV9 and TRBJ2-1, is DSGVTQTPKHLITATGQRVTLRCSPRSGDLSVYWYQQSLDQGLQFLIQYYNGEERAKGNILERFSAQQFPDLHSELNLSSLELGDSALYFCASSVAGINEQFFGPGTRLTVL.

The gene calls are TRBV7-2 and TRBJ2-3; TRBD2 aligns across 8 bases. The length of the CDR3 is 18 residues. Germline trimming cut 5 bases from V and 4 bases from J; bases unmatched to any gene: 17. Germline CDR1 SGHTA, CDR2 FQGNSA. The CDR3 region has the DNA TGTGCCAGCAGCCTACCTACGGTCCGGGGGGGCCGAGCAGATACGCAGTATTTT. This sequence encodes CASSLPTVRGGRADTQYF.

The chain links TRBV5-3 to TRBJ2-7; 11 bases line up with TRBD2. TRBV5-3 has ORF status, its function being uncertain. The CDR3 consists of 18 residues. V lost 4 bases and J lost 5; bases outside the gene matches: 17. The CDR3 is CARSRYRGTSGRHNEQYF. The CDR3 region has the DNA TGTGCCAGAAGCCGTTACAGGGGAACTAGCGGGAGACATAACGAGCAGTACTTC.

The rearrangement links TRBV14 to TRBJ1-6; a weak D match, TRBD1 (6 bases). V was trimmed by 1 base and J by 10 bases, leaving 11 bases between them. CDR1 is SGHDN and CDR2 is FVKESK in the germline V gene. CDR3 length: 14 amino acids. This chain's CDR3 is CASSQGTANSPLHF. The CDR3 DNA sequence: TGTGCCAGCAGCCAAGGGACAGCGAACTCACCCCTCCACTTT.

The chain employs TRBV2 and TRBJ2-7; TRBD2 is a possible D gene (6 bases). CDR3 length: 18 amino acids. The V and J ends lost 1 base and 1 base respectively, with 20 bases between them. CDR1 and CDR2 (germline): SNHLY, FYNNEI. The CDR3 region has the DNA TGTGCCAGCAGTGAAGGACCCCCCGGGAGCAACATTTCCTACGAGCAGTACTTC. Protein sequence: CASSEGPPGSNISYEQYF.

The J gene is TRBJ2-7, the V gene TRBV4-1; D gene unclear. From germline, CDR1 is MGHRA and CDR2 YSYEKL. The CDR3 is made up of 16 amino acids. V lost 2 bases and J lost 3, with 17 bases in between. CDR3 bases: TGCGCCAGCAGCCAAAGTGGAGAGGAACCGATCTACGAGCAGTACTTC. This encodes CASSQSGEEPIYEQYF.

In its sample, this clone was seen a few times. The chain couples TRBV18 to TRBJ2-7; 7 bases agree with TRBD1. The J segment lost 6 bases and the V segment lost 5 bases, leaving 10 bases of the junction unmatched. Germline V gives CDR1 KGHSH, CDR2 LQKENI. The CDR3 runs 14 residues. The CDR3 spells CASSTTGNAAEQYF. The CDR3 coding sequence is TGTGCCAGCTCAACGACAGGGAATGCGGCCGAGCAGTACTTC.

The chain carries TRBV30 and TRBJ2-2; 8 bases align to TRBD2. Germline V CDR1 and CDR2: GTSNPN, SVGIG (reference sequence). The CDR3 covers 17 residues. J was trimmed by 3 bases and V by 0 bases; bases with no gene match: 9. CDR3 DNA sequence: TGTGCCTGGAGTGTAGTGGCGGGGGGCTTGGACACCGGGGAGCTGTTTTTT. This sequence encodes CAWSVVAGGLDTGELFF. Supplemented by reference TRBV30 and TRBJ2-2, the full variable domain reads SQTIHQWPATLVQPVGSPLSLECTVEGTSNPNLYWYRQAAGRGLQLLFYSVGIGQISSEVPQNLSASRPQDRQFILSSKKLLLSDSGFYLCAWSVVAGGLDTGELFFGEGSRLTVL.